A selection of T cell receptor beta chains follows, all from one sample in a study of T cell responses to AZD1222 COVID-19 vaccine. Measured with immunoSEQ multiplex PCR; TCRdb has only the in-frame clones, and not every one. Found here are tens of thousands of clones, approximately 91% of them singletons; the top ten hold approximately 21%. This specimen was peripheral blood, taken on day 0 of AZD1222 vaccination. The receptor source for this set is an adult in good health. The CDR3 runs from the conserved cysteine through the conserved F or W. The D gene is left open where the match is weak. For some rows the clone size is stated as once, few or many, or as a class when expanded; others skip it.

clone_size j_call v_call d_call cdr3_length cdr3_nt cdr3_aa
NA TRBJ1-4 TRBV6-5 TRBD1 14 TGTGCCAGCAGCCCAGGACAGGGTAGTGAAAAACTGTTTTTT CASSPGQGSEKLFF
NA TRBJ1-2 TRBV6-5 NA 13 TGTGCCAGCAGAGAGGGTACGGGCTATGGCTACACCTTC CASREGTGYGYTF
once TRBJ1-1 TRBV6-5 NA 14 TGTGCCAGCAGTTACGGCCCTCTGAACACTGAAGCTTTCTTT CASSYGPLNTEAFF
once TRBJ2-6 TRBV18 TRBD1 19 TGTGCCAGCTCACCAAGAACGGGACAGGGGGCCACTGGGGCCAACGTCCTGACTTTC CASSPRTGQGATGANVLTF
NA TRBJ2-3 TRBV11-3 TRBD2 16 TGTGCCAGCAGCTTAGATAGCGGGGGGGCAGAAGATACGCAGTATTTT CASSLDSGGAEDTQYF
NA TRBJ2-7 TRBV29-1 NA 11 TGCAGCGTTGAAGATGGGACATGGCAGTACTTC CSVEDGTWQYF
NA TRBJ1-4 TRBV28 NA 13 TGTGCCAGCCGTGGCAGCCCTAATGAAAAACTGTTTTTT CASRGSPNEKLFF
once TRBJ1-4 TRBV4-1 NA 15 TGCGCCAGCAGCCAAGATCGGACGGAGAGCGAAAAACTGTTTTTT CASSQDRTESEKLFF
NA TRBJ1-1 TRBV6-2/TRBV6-3 TRBD1 14 TGTGCCAGCAGTTCCCAGGGGGTTATGACTGAAGCTTTCTTT CASSSQGVMTEAFF
NA TRBJ1-1 TRBV18 NA 19 TGTGCCAGCTCACCAGTGGAGACCTTTTTCGGGGGCACGAACACTGAAGCTTTCTTT CASSPVETFFGGTNTEAFF
NA TRBJ1-6 TRBV5-1 NA 16 TGCGCCAGCAGCCAAAAAGGACAGCCTGTTAATTCACCCCTCCACTTT CASSQKGQPVNSPLHF
NA TRBJ2-7 TRBV11-3 NA 14 TGTGCCAGCAGCTTATTCCCAGGGGACTACGAGCAGTACTTC CASSLFPGDYEQYF
NA TRBJ1-2 TRBV6-5 NA 13 TGTGCCAGCAGTCCGACAGGAAGCTATGGCTACACCTTC CASSPTGSYGYTF
NA TRBJ2-7 TRBV28 TRBD2 17 TGTGCCAGCAGTCTGGGCATTGGGGCTAGCGGGGGCTACGAGCAGTACTTC CASSLGIGASGGYEQYF
NA TRBJ2-1 TRBV7-8 NA 15 TGTGCCAGCAGCTTAGGGCAGGGAGGCTACAATGAGCAGTTCTTC CASSLGQGGYNEQFF
few TRBJ1-1 TRBV5-1 NA 15 TGCGCCAGCAGCTTGGCCATAGGGACGGGCACTGAAGCTTTCTTT CASSLAIGTGTEAFF
NA TRBJ2-2 TRBV4-1 NA 14 TGCGCCAGCTCCCATAGAGGGGGCACCGGGGAGCTGTTTTTT CASSHRGGTGELFF
NA TRBJ1-2 TRBV6-5 NA 15 TGTGCCAGCAGATCTTTCTCTTCAGGGAACTATGGCTACACCTTC CASRSFSSGNYGYTF
NA TRBJ1-5 TRBV19 TRBD1 15 TGTGCCAGTAGTACGATGACAGGGGGCGGTCAGCCCCAGCATTTT CASSTMTGGGQPQHF
NA TRBJ2-1 TRBV12-3/TRBV12-4 TRBD1 13 TGTGCCAGCAGCTGGGACAGGGACCATGAGCAGTTCTTC CASSWDRDHEQFF
NA TRBJ1-2 TRBV12-5 NA 12 TGTGCTAGTGGTCCCGCCCTGGATGGCTACACCTTC CASGPALDGYTF
NA TRBJ1-2 TRBV30 TRBD1 12 TGTGCCTGGAGTGAGCAGGGGGCAGGCTACACCTTC CAWSEQGAGYTF
NA TRBJ1-4 TRBV19 NA 13 TGTGCCAGTAGTACCCAGCAGAATGAAAAACTGTTTTTT CASSTQQNEKLFF
NA TRBJ1-2 TRBV27 NA 14 TGTGCCAGCAGTTTACAGGGCTACCGTTATGGCTACACCTTC CASSLQGYRYGYTF
NA TRBJ2-5 TRBV19 NA 16 TGTGCCAGTAGTATTAGTCCCACCAGGGCCCAAGAGACCCAGTACTTC CASSISPTRAQETQYF
NA TRBJ1-4 TRBV6-5 TRBD1 14 TGTGCCAGCAGCCCCGGGACAGGGGTGGAAAAACTGTTTTTT CASSPGTGVEKLFF
NA TRBJ2-4 TRBV10-2 NA 13 TGCGCCAGCAGTGAGTCTTCCCGGGGCATTCAGTACTTC CASSESSRGIQYF
once TRBJ1-2 TRBV12-3/TRBV12-4 NA 13 TGTGCCAGCAGCTTAGGGGGGGGATATGGCTACACCTTC CASSLGGGYGYTF
NA TRBJ1-4 TRBV6-1 NA 15 TGTGCCAGCAGTGAAGCTACGGCGGCAAATGAAAAACTGTTTTTT CASSEATAANEKLFF
NA TRBJ2-7 TRBV6-5 TRBD2 15 TGTGCCAGCAGTTACTCGAAAGCGGGGGCCTACGAGCAGTACTTC CASSYSKAGAYEQYF
NA TRBJ1-5 TRBV5-4 TRBD1 17 TGTGCCAGCAGCGATGGCCGTATCGGACAGGGAGATCAGCCCCAGCATTTT CASSDGRIGQGDQPQHF
NA TRBJ2-3 TRBV6-2/TRBV6-3 NA 15 TGTGCCAGCAGCCCGACCTCGGCGCTATCAGATACGCAGTATTTT CASSPTSALSDTQYF
NA TRBJ1-6 TRBV9 TRBD1 16 TGTGCCAGCAGCGTAGAAGGGGGACAGGGGAATTCACCCCTCCACTTT CASSVEGGQGNSPLHF
NA TRBJ2-7 TRBV18 TRBD1 15 TGTGCCAGCTCACCACGGACAGGGAGCTCCTACGAGCAGTACTTC CASSPRTGSSYEQYF
NA TRBJ2-1 TRBV27 TRBD1 17 TGTGCCAGCAGTCGAAGGGTAGTGGACAGGGGAGGGAATGAGCAGTTCTTC CASSRRVVDRGGNEQFF
once TRBJ2-5 TRBV6-6 NA 15 TGTGCCAGCAGTTACTCGTTCGGGGACCAAGAGACCCAGTACTTC CASSYSFGDQETQYF
NA TRBJ1-1 TRBV19 NA 13 TGTGCCAGTAGTTACACGGTGGGGACTGAAGCTTTCTTT CASSYTVGTEAFF
NA TRBJ1-5 TRBV12-3/TRBV12-4 NA 13 TGTGCCAGCAGTTCGATGGCGGGGCAGCCCCAGCATTTT CASSSMAGQPQHF
NA TRBJ1-6 TRBV7-3 NA 14 TGTGCCAGCAGCTTAAGGGGGTTAGCTTCACCCCTCCACTTT CASSLRGLASPLHF
NA TRBJ1-6 TRBV4-2 NA 16 TGTGCCAGCAGCCAAGAGACCAGGGCGGAAAATTCACCCCTCCACTTT CASSQETRAENSPLHF
NA TRBJ1-3 TRBV6-5 NA 14 TGTGCCGGAAGACCCGAAAACTCTGGAAACACCATATATTTT CAGRPENSGNTIYF
once TRBJ2-2 TRBV7-9 TRBD1 15 TGTGCCAGCACCCGACAGGGTACGATTACCGGGGAGCTGTTTTTT CASTRQGTITGELFF
NA TRBJ2-7 TRBV5-6 NA 14 TGTGCCAGCAGCTGGGACCGACAGTATAACGAGCAGTACTTC CASSWDRQYNEQYF